This TCR beta chain was retrieved from a study of T-cell reconstitution after alpha-beta-depleted transplantation in children. Study findings and constraints: Two months or so post-transplant, alpha-beta T cells reportedly derived from several hundred expanded graft clones. At the one-year point after transplant, T-cell counts and TCRbeta diversity were found to come mostly from T cells that had been newly produced. For some patients, TCRbeta diversity was high at day 60 because of recipient T cells and thymic progenitors that survived.

During its preparation, the TCRbeta library received unique molecular identifiers. From the PCR reads, TCRdb called clonotypes with MiXCR, one entry per CDR3 protein. The sample consists of about 300,000 distinct CDR3 sequences, roughly a tenth of them appearing once. This clonotype was counted ten times or more. Its antigen is unknown. CDR1 DFQATT and CDR2 SNEGSKA come from the germline V gene (reference sequence). The CDR3 covers 13 residues. V lost 5 bases, J lost 4 bases, and 1 base stayed unmatched. Sequenced material: PBMCs, taken before TCRalphabeta/CD19-depleted stem cell transplant. V gene TRBV20-1 combines with J gene TRBJ1-5; the match to TRBD1 covers 11 bases. The sequence came from a boy under two years old with acute myeloid leukemia, due to receive a stem cell transplant. The DNA for the CDR3 is TGCAGTGCTTGGGACAGGGGGAATCAGCCCCAGCATTTT. Translated: CSAWDRGNQPQHF.